This TCR beta chain was found in a study of cytomegalovirus exposure and HLA in healthy donors. 13 Jbeta primers and 60 Vbeta primers were used for the PCR. The method was immunoSEQ multiplex PCR; TCRdb's version includes in-frame clones alone and lacks a portion of them. Among about 120,000 clones listed, under 90% were seen once. Sequencing was carried out using PBMCs. The TCR was taken from a female donor in good health and CMV-seropositive.

The CDR3 bases are TGTGCCAGCAGTCCGAGGCCACACACCGGGGAGCTGTTTTTT. The encoded protein is CASSPRPHTGELFF. V and J are TRBV27 and TRBJ2-2; no definite D call. V was pared by 5 bases and J by 3 bases, with 10 bases between. CDR1 MNHEY and CDR2 SMNVEV come from the germline V gene (reference sequence). This CDR3 contains 14 residues.